The subject of this entry is one T cell receptor beta chain. The clone's antigen remains unknown. The sample holds no much larger clone one base away, and base qualities are not on file. The TCR beta CDR3 regions were amplified from the RNA transcripts. A first-round RT-PCR of the TCR CDR3 used the HTBI primer set with the Qiagen OneStep RT-PCR kit. A second multiplex PCR round built the libraries, followed by size selection and purification. Paired-end sequencing of the libraries was performed with 100 bp reads on an Illumina HiSeq2000. Turning to the authors' computational methods: SOAPnuke was used to process the raw data, removing reads that contained adapters or uncalled bases, had a mean Phred below 15, or lacked an exact match to the constant primer or identifier. High-quality paired reads were merged with COPE v1.2.5, and unique nucleotide sequences were defined as clonotypes. Clonotypes were aligned to IMGT TRBV, TRBD and TRBJ reference segments using MiTCR v1.1. Analysis was restricted to V-J combinations with a frequency above 0.0001, which covered roughly 99% of repertoires. A TCS score was defined as the ratio of F50 (clonal expansion) to E x V (chaos), with BLOSUM62-based TCRdist applied between CDR3 peptides within each V-J. Welch's t-statistics and random forest reduced roughly 540 V-J features to 13, which were used in a naive Bayes classifier (R e1071). The public reads were reprocessed in TCRdb via fastp at Q25 and MiXCR, keeping in-frame beta chains. All rows with the same CDR3 protein become a single entry with the most common DNA and genes. For this entry, the V and J calls and clone size follow TCRdb and not the study's own pipeline. The table for this sample lists approximately 560,000 distinct CDR3 sequences; 15% to 19% of them were counted only once. The ten largest clones represent under 7.5% of the sample.

The CDR3 spans 12 residues, from the cysteine through the phenylalanine. The DNA shown is the 36-base CDR3, in frame from base 1. V gives up 1 base and J gives up 4 bases, and the segment between their germline ends measures 1 base. The CDR1 and CDR2 encoded by the germline V gene (reference sequence) are LNHNV and YYDKDF. These data belong to a study of T cells in Graves' hyperthyroidism and ophthalmopathy (dated by TCRdb to the late 2010s). The study in broad terms: Peripheral blood samples were taken at initial diagnosis, before any treatment was given. TCR V-J signatures able to tell the groups apart were searched for in a discovery cohort of 90 to 100 patients, of whom roughly 42 had Graves' ophthalmopathy and roughly 59 had stable Graves' hyperthyroidism. TCR Vbeta CDR3 sequencing of roughly 140 peripheral blood samples (43 ophthalmopathy, 70 to 85 hyperthyroidism and approximately 17 progressor patients) is reported in the paper. In about 6 Graves' hyperthyroidism patients, the study also compared T-cell repertoires from thyroid tissue with T-cell repertoires from blood. After sampling, hyperthyroidism patients received methimazole starting at 30 mg daily, and ophthalmopathy patients received high-dose intravenous methylprednisolone. The approximately 90 discovery patients were divided at random into training and test sets in a 7:3 ratio. Prospective prediction of ophthalmopathy was tested in an independent validation cohort consisting of 18 to 20 hyperthyroidism patients and more than 15 patients who later progressed to ophthalmopathy. The research as a whole found: Sample size was not statistically predetermined, and investigators were not blinded to group allocation. Most expanded thyroid clonotypes (frequency above 0.001) were also detected in blood, suggesting blood repertoires may reflect thyroid immune responses. During validation, the model predicted progression to ophthalmopathy a median of around six months ahead of onset, with almost 71% sensitivity and under 85% specificity. Ophthalmopathy was separated from stable hyperthyroidism by a 13 V-J signature model, with over 85% sensitivity and 81% to 83% specificity obtained in cross-validation and 80%/75% obtained in testing.

Stable Graves' hyperthyroidism was defined as no progression to ophthalmopathy during 18 months of follow-up. Hyperthyroidism patients were newly diagnosed, with disease duration under 2 months, and aged 18 to 65 years. Any patient with an uncontrolled infection, another autoimmune disease, pregnancy or lactation was excluded. Diagnoses were based on clinical symptoms, serum thyroxine and TRAb, thyroid ultrasound and orbital computed tomography. PBMCs were isolated from more than 8 ml of fresh peripheral blood by Ficoll-Paque density gradient centrifugation. Trizol reagent was used to extract total RNA, and RNA quality was then checked on an Agilent 2100 Bioanalyzer.

The TCR was taken from a woman aged 25 to 39 with Graves' hyperthyroidism. In this chain, TRBV15 is recombined with TRBJ2-2; no confident D gene assignment can be made. The sequenced sample was blood. The CDR3 sequence is CATSRATGELFF. The DNA sequence is TGTGCCACCAGCAGAGCCACCGGGGAGCTGTTTTTT.